A single T cell receptor (beta chain) is shown here with its context. Its matching antigen is unknown. In the study's own analysis: ImmunoSEQ output held junction-only sequences without quality scores, so filtering differed. The data were produced by immunoSEQ multiplex PCR, yet TCRdb's version contains in-frame clones alone and is incomplete. The DNA gave D and trimming, while V, J and clone size come from that table. The repertoire holds about 2.3 million clones, with 80% to 95% as singletons. The sample originates from a study of shared clonotypes between healthy human individuals. Study findings and constraints: The study found lower generation probabilities in non-shared clonotypes than in those shared by all four donors. Generally, naive subsets came out with larger estimated richness than memory subsets. Approximately 5% was the fraction of naive CD4 clonotypes found shared across a few donors.

With 4 bases removed from V and 6 bases from J, the gap between germline ends came to 13 bases. This CDR3 region has 13 residues. CDR1 is SGHRS, CDR2 YFSETQ, per germline. The rearrangement uses TRBV5-1 and TRBJ1-1, with D unresolved. This TCR came from a man younger than 35 in good health. Some clones in this sample may be carry-over from other donors' samples. Specimen: naive CD4+ T cells from PBMCs. Subset defined: CD45RA+ positively selected. CDR3 sequence reads: CASSPPHGSEAFF. CDR3 bases: TGCGCCAGCAGCCCACCTCACGGGTCTGAAGCTTTCTTT.